This entry features one TCR beta chain sequence. These data originate in a study of blood T cell repertoires in COVID-19. In the authors' workflow: Scientists estimated how many nucleated cells there were by amplifying reference gene primers. Generated by immunoSEQ multiplex PCR, the TCRdb table keeps only in-frame clones and is missing some. V and J calls and clone size are as listed in that table; D and trimming were resolved from the DNA. This table holds about 120,000 clones, nearly 90% found once. The CDR3 is 14 residues long. From germline, CDR1 is LGHNA and CDR2 YNFKEQ. Losses at the gene ends were 4 bases for V and 6 bases for J; bases not matched to a gene: 8.

The sequenced material came from peripheral blood. This TCR was recovered from a woman aged 80 or over with acute or convalescent COVID-19. The chain combines TRBV4-2 with TRBJ1-2; 7 bases agree with TRBD1. The DNA of the CDR3 is TGTGCCAGCAGCCCGCGACAGGGAGTACATGGCTACACCTTC. Amino acids: CASSPRQGVHGYTF.